The clone carrying this T cell receptor (beta chain) occurred a few times. What it recognizes is unknown. PCR primers comprised 60 Vbeta and 13 Jbeta primers. The protocol was immunoSEQ multiplex PCR, while the TCRdb copy is restricted to in-frame clones and leaves out a portion. The sample has about 80,000 clones; around 79% are singletons. Unrecorded immune exposures were likely, despite nominal health at sampling. The CDR3 totals 14 residues. The V and J ends lost 5 bases and 2 bases respectively, with 15 bases between them. Germline values: CDR1 SQVTM, CDR2 ANQGSEA. This record belongs to a study of cytomegalovirus exposure and HLA in healthy donors. In the study overall: Earlier, almost 120 million unique TCR beta sequences were recovered from around 180 million T cells by an analysis. Study-level results: In a later analysis, at a false discovery rate of 0.05, 16,951 TCR beta sequences were associated with HLA alleles. When analyzed later, a missense DCLRE1C variant was found to be linked to TCR beta V- and J-gene trimming.

The J gene is TRBJ1-1, the V gene TRBV29-1, with D perhaps matching TRBD1 (5 bases). The source is a woman in her 40s in good health and CMV-seropositive. Sequenced input: PBMCs. CDR3: CSVLGGGINTEAFF. The DNA of the CDR3 is TGCAGCGTTCTAGGCGGGGGGATTAACACTGAAGCTTTCTTT.